This T cell receptor (beta chain) was retrieved from a study of regulatory T cells in long-lasting Graves disease. For TCR beta, libraries came from iRepertoire HTBI primers and Arm-PCR of CDR3 regions. How the authors handled the data: Samples collectively showed 62 TRBV and roughly 15 TRBJ segments. TCRdb re-derived calls from the multiplex PCR reads in MiXCR, one entry per CDR3 protein. TCRdb, not the original authors, processed these V and J calls. The sample lists roughly 420,000 distinct CDR3 sequences, about 17% seen once, with over 8.5% in the top ten. The CDR3 runs to 12 residues. Germline-derived CDR1 and CDR2 are GTSNPN and SVGIG (reference sequence). V was shortened by 7 bases and J by 8 bases, with 16 bases between the two germline ends. Time point reported: newly diagnosed GD, antithyroid drugs for less than 3 months. The TCR library was prepared using RNA isolated from PBMCs. This clonotype showed up just a few times.

The data were also submitted as part of a second study, on T cells in Graves' hyperthyroidism and ophthalmopathy. This second study notes: Most clonotypes expanded in the thyroid (above 0.001) were also present in blood.

The rearrangement joins TRBV30 to TRBJ2-3; D unresolved. The sequence derives from a woman aged 30 to 39 with Graves disease. Specimen: peripheral blood mononuclear cells (PBMCs), collected at new diagnosis, from a patient treated with antithyroid drugs. In DNA, the CDR3 is TGTGCCTCCGGCCGGGCCGCAGGTACGCAGTATTTT. This gives the protein CASGRAAGTQYF.